This T cell receptor beta chain comes out of a study of T cell responses to AZD1222 COVID-19 vaccine. Study-level points and caveats: Once two AZD1222 doses were given, Spike-specific TCR breadth and depth went up. Along spike, vaccine-associated CD4 TCRs were found throughout, with dominance at 160-218 and 743-854. The donor cohort was predominantly white British with a female majority, and clonal diversity may have been underestimated. Of the AZD1222 recipients, only five to seven were seropositive at baseline.

Data came from immunoSEQ multiplex PCR; TCRdb stores just in-frame clones and leaves some out. In the table there are some 170,000 clones, over 75% of which are singletons. As regards this clone: Antigen unknown.

Deletions cut 8 bases from V and 2 bases from J, with 11 bases between. Germline V CDR1 and CDR2: SGHTA, FQGTGA. The CDR3 consists of 13 residues. The clonotype comes from an adult who received the AZD1222 COVID-19 vaccine. Specimen: peripheral blood, collected 28 days after the second AZD1222 dose. The chain is built from TRBV7-3 and TRBJ2-3; a weak D match, TRBD1 (5 bases). As DNA, the CDR3 is TGTGCCAGCGGCCAGGGCCCCACAGATACGCAGTATTTT. It yields the protein CASGQGPTDTQYF.